Below, one TCR beta chain is given with its context. The sample originates from a study of blood T cell repertoires in COVID-19. Measured with immunoSEQ multiplex PCR; TCRdb has only the in-frame clones, and not every one. The table shows some 320,000 clones, with roughly nine tenths occurring only once. Specimen: PBMCs or T cells enriched from blood (not recorded which). The TCR sequence derives from a man in his sixties who had recovered from COVID-19.

CDR3 coding DNA: TGTGCCAGCAGCGTCAACGGGAGGGCCCACACCGGGGAGCTGTTTTTT. This encodes CASSVNGRAHTGELFF. The rearrangement joins TRBV9 to TRBJ2-2, with 8 bases fitting TRBD2. Trimming took 2 bases from V and 3 from J; bases not matched to a gene: 6. This CDR3 region has 16 residues. Germline V gene sequence: CDR1 SGDLS, CDR2 YYNGEE.